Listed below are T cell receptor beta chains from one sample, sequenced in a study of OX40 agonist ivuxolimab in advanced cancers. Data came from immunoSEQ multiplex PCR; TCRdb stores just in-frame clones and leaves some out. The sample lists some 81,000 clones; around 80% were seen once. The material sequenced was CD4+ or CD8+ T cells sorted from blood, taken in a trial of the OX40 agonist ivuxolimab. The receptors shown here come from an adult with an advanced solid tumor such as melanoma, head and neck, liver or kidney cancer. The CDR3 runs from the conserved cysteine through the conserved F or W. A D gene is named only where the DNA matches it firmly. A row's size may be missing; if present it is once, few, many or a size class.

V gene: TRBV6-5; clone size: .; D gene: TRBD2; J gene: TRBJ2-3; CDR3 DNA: TGTGCCAGCAGTTACCGGGCGGGAGGGGGCACAGATACGCAGTATTTT; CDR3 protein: CASSYRAGGGTDTQYF
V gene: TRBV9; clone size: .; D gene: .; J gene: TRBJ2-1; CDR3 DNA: TGTGCCAGCAGCGTAGAACTGGGACTTAGCAATGAGCAGTTCTTC; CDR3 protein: CASSVELGLSNEQFF
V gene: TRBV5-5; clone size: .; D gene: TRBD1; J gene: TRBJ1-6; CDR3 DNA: TGTGCCAGCAGCTTGGCCGGTAGACAGGGGAGGTCACCCCTCCACTTT; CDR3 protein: CASSLAGRQGRSPLHF
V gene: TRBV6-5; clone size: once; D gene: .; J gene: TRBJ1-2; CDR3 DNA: TGTGCCAGCAGTTACGAAGGGCGGGGCTACACCTTC; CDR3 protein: CASSYEGRGYTF
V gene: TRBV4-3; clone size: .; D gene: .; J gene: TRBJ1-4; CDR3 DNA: TGCGCCAGCAGCCAAGGACAGCACTATGAAAAACTGTTTTTT; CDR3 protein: CASSQGQHYEKLFF
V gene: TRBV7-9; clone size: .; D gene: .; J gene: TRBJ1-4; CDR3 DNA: TGTGCCAGCAGCTTCAGCACAGGGCCCTCGGTGAGGGGGGAAAAACTGTTTTTT; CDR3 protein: CASSFSTGPSVRGEKLFF
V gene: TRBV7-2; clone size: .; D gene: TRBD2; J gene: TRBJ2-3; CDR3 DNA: TGTGCCAGCAGCTTTGAACTAGCGACGCAGTATTTT; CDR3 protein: CASSFELATQYF
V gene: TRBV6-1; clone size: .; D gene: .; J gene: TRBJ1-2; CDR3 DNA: TGTGCCAGCAGTGGCGCGACAGGCTCCTTCTATGGCTACACCTTC; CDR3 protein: CASSGATGSFYGYTF
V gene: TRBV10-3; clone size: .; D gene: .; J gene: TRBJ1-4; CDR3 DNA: TGTGCCATCAGTGAGGGCCTTCAGGGGATTAATGAAAAACTGTTTTTT; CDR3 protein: CAISEGLQGINEKLFF
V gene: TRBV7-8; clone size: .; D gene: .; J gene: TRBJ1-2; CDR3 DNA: TGTGCCAGCAGCTATAAAGGGGCGAGTGGCTACACCTTC; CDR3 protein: CASSYKGASGYTF
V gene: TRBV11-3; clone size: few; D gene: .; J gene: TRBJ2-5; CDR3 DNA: TGTGCCAGCAGCAAGCGACAGGCAGGGGGGGAGACCCAGTACTTC; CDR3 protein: CASSKRQAGGETQYF
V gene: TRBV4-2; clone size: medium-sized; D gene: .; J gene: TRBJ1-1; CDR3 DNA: TGTGCCAGCAGCCAAGCAGGGAGGGCCACTGAAGCTTTCTTT; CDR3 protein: CASSQAGRATEAFF
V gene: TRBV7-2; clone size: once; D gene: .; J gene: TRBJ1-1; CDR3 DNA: TGTGCCAGCAGCTGGAGCATGAACACTGAAGCTTTCTTT; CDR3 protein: CASSWSMNTEAFF
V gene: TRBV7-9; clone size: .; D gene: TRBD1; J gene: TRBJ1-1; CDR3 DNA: TGTGCCAGCAGCCTACAGGGGGCGAGGACTGAAGCTTTCTTT; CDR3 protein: CASSLQGARTEAFF
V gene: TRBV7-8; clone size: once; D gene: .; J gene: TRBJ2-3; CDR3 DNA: TGTGCCAGCTGCCTATCAAGTTTGCAAACCAGGCAGTATTTT; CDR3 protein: CASCLSSLQTRQYF
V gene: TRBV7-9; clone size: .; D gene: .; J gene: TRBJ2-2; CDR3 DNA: TGTGCCAGCAGTCGAGAAAGTCGGGAGCTGTTTTTT; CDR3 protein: CASSRESRELFF
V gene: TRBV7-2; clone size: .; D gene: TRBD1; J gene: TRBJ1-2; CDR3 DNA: TGTGCCAGCAGCCCCGGGACAGGGATGGAATATGGCTACACCTTC; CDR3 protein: CASSPGTGMEYGYTF
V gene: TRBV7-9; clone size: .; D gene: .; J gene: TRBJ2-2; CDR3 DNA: TGTGCCAGCAGCGCCATGGGCACCGGGGAGCTGTTTTTT; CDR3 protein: CASSAMGTGELFF
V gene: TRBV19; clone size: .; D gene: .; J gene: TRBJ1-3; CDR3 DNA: TGTGCCAGTAGCCGGACAGCTGGAAACACCATATATTTT; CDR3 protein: CASSRTAGNTIYF
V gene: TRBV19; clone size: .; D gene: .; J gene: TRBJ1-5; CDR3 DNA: TGTGCCAGTAGTATCCCGGCAGGAGCAAATCAGCCCCAGCATTTT; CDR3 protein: CASSIPAGANQPQHF
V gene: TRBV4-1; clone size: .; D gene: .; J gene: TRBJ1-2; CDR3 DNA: TGCGCCAGCAGCACCCCTAAGACCAGGGAGTGGCCCTATGGCTACACCTTC; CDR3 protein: CASSTPKTREWPYGYTF
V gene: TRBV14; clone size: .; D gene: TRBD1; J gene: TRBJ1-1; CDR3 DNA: TGTGCCAGCAGCGACAGGGGGAACACTGAAGCTTTCTTT; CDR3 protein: CASSDRGNTEAFF
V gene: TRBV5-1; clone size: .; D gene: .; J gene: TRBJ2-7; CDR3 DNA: TGCGCCAGCAGGCCCGTGATAGAATACGAGCAGTACTTC; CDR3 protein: CASRPVIEYEQYF
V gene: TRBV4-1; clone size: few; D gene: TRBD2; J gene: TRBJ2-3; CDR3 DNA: TGCGCCAGCAGCCAGGGGGGACTAGCGGGGACCACAGATACGCAGTATTTT; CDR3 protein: CASSQGGLAGTTDTQYF
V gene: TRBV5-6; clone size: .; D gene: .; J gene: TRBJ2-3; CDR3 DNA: TGTGCCAGCAGCTCTCAGGGGAGTCCCGCAGATACGCAGTATTTT; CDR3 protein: CASSSQGSPADTQYF
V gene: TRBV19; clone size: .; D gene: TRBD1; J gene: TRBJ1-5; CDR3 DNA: TGTGCCAGTAGTATCATTCGAGGGACAGCATCTAATCAGCCCCAGCATTTT; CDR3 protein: CASSIIRGTASNQPQHF
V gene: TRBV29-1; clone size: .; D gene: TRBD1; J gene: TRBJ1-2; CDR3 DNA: TGCAGCGTTGGTAACAGGGGGGTCTATGGCTACACCTTC; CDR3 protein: CSVGNRGVYGYTF
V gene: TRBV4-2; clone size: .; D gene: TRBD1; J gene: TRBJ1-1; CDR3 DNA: TGTGCCAGCAGCCACCCCAGGGGGCAAAGGGGCACTGAAGCTTTCTTT; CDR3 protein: CASSHPRGQRGTEAFF
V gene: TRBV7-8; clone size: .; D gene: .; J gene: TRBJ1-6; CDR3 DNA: TGTGCCAGCAGCTTACCCCCCTCACCCCTCCACTTT; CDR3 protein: CASSLPPSPLHF
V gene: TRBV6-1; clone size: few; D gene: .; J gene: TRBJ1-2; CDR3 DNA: TGTGCCAGCATTCCACCCGTGGGGGTAGATGGCTACACCTTC; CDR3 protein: CASIPPVGVDGYTF
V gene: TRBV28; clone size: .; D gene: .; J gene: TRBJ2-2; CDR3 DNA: TGTGCCAGCAGTCCGATCACCGGGGAGCTGTTTTTT; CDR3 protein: CASSPITGELFF
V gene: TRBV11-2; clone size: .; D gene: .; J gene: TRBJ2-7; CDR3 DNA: TGTGCCAGTAATAGGGGGACAAAGGCCTACGAGCAGTACTTC; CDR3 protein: CASNRGTKAYEQYF
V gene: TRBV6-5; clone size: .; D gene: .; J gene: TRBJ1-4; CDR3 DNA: TGTGCCAGTGCCGGGGGGACTAAGGTAGAAAAACTGTTTTTT; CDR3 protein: CASAGGTKVEKLFF
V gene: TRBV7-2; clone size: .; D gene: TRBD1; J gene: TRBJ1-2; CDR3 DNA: TGTGCCAGCAGCACCCGGACAGGCCCTAACTATGGCTACACCTTC; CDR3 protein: CASSTRTGPNYGYTF
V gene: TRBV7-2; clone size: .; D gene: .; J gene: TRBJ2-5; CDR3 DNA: TGTGCCAGCAGCTGGGAACCTACCGAGACCCAGTACTTC; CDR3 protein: CASSWEPTETQYF
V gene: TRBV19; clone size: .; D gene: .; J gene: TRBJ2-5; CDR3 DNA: TGTGCCAGTAGTATGACGGGTTCGGAGACCCAGTACTTC; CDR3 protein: CASSMTGSETQYF
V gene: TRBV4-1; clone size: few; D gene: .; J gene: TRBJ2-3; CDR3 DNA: TGCGCCAGCAGCCTTGCCTGGAGTGGAGATACGCAGTATTTT; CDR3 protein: CASSLAWSGDTQYF
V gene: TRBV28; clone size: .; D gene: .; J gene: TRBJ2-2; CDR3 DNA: TGTGCCAGCAGTTCGAATGGTGGGGCGGGCACCGGGGAGCTGTTTTTT; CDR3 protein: CASSSNGGAGTGELFF
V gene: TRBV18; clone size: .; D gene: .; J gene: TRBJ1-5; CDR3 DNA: TGTGCCAGCTCACCCAAGGGAAGTAGGGATAGCAATCAGCCCCAGCATTTT; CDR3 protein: CASSPKGSRDSNQPQHF
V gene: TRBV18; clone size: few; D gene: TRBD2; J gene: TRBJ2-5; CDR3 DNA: TGTGCCAGCTCACGGTCTCAGCGGGAGGGGGAGACCCAGTACTTC; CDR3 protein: CASSRSQREGETQYF
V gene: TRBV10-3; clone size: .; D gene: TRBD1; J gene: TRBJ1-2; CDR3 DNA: TGTGCCATCAGGGGGACAGGTAACTATGGCTACACCTTC; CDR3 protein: CAIRGTGNYGYTF
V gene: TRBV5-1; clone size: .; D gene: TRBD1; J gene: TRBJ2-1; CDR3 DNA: TGCGCCAGCAGCCCTAGGACAGGGGAGTATGAGCAGTTCTTC; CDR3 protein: CASSPRTGEYEQFF
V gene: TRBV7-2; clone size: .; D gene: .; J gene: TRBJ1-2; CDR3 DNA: TGTGCCAGCAGCTTTAGCCGGACAGATAACTATGGCTACACCTTC; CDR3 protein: CASSFSRTDNYGYTF